The 16 T cell receptor beta chains below come from one sample, sequenced in a study of T cells in Graves' hyperthyroidism and ophthalmopathy. RNA transcripts served as the template for amplifying TCR beta CDR3 regions. Primed by the HTBI set, a first-round RT-PCR was run on the TCR CDR3. TCRdb ran MiXCR on the multiplex PCR reads and lists one entry per CDR3 protein. The sample holds hundreds of thousands of distinct CDR3 sequences; more than 15% are singletons and the top ten take roughly 53%. Source material: blood. The receptors were sampled from a woman aged 55-70 years with Graves' ophthalmopathy.

This clonotype was counted a few times. CDR3 sequence reads: CASSQTGQSSYEQYF. DNA for the CDR3: TGTGCCAGCAGCCAAACTGGACAGAGTTCCTACGAGCAGTACTTC. The chain employs TRBV4-2 and TRBJ2-7, with D possibly being TRBD1 (6 bases). Trimming cost V 2 bases and J 1 base, with 12 bases left between them. CDR1 is LGHNA, CDR2 YNFKEQ, per germline. The CDR3 loop spans 15 amino acids.

As to this clonotype: Given a much more abundant clone one base away, this may be a read error. The chain employs TRBV6-2 or TRBV6-3 and TRBJ2-3, with 9 bases fitting TRBD2. Looked up from germline, CDR1 is MNHEY and CDR2 is SVGEGT. V was pared by 8 bases and J by 4 bases, with 10 bases of the junction left unmatched. CDR3 size: 15 residues. CDR3 protein: CASRSSGATADTQYF. DNA of the CDR3: TGTGCCAGCCGATCTAGCGGGGCCACCGCAGATACGCAGTATTTT.

This clonotype was counted at least ten times. This chain joins TRBV7-9 and TRBJ2-6; 9 bases match TRBD1. The CDR3 consists of 16 residues. V was clipped by 1 base and J by 2 bases; unmatched bases: 0. Germline V gives CDR1 SEHNR, CDR2 FQNEAQ (reference sequence). The CDR3 DNA reads TGTGCCAGCAGCTTAGGGACAGGGGCTGGGGCCAACGTCCTGACTTTC. Translation gives CASSLGTGAGANVLTF.

This clonotype has ten or more counts. The rearrangement uses TRBV15 and TRBJ2-3, with TRBD1 matching over 10 bases. J was trimmed by 1 base and V by 0 bases; bases with no gene match: 4. The germline V gene encodes CDR1 LNHNV and CDR2 YYDKDF (reference sequence). The CDR3 length is 17 residues. The CDR3 here is CATSRDRGTGGTDTQYF. The CDR3 DNA is TGTGCCACCAGCAGAGATCGAGGGACAGGGGGCACAGATACGCAGTATTTT.

This clonotype appeared many times. The chain employs TRBV6-2 or TRBV6-3 and TRBJ2-3; D call uncertain. Germline-derived CDR1 and CDR2 are MNHEY and SVGEGT. The CDR3 has 11 residues. The germline V and J ends were trimmed by 6 bases and 4 bases, with 5 bases remaining between them. CDR3 sequence reads: CASSQSDTQYF. Here the CDR3 DNA reads TGTGCCAGCAGCCAATCAGATACGCAGTATTTT.

This clonotype was picked up many times. CDR3 DNA sequence: TGTGCCAGCAGTTACGTCCTGTTTTACACTGAAGCTTTCTTT. It codes for CASSYVLFYTEAFF. The chain carries TRBV6-2 or TRBV6-3 and TRBJ1-1; D uncertain. Trimming took 2 bases from V and 3 from J, leaving 10 bases between them. CDR3 length: 14 residues. Per germline, CDR1 MNHEY and CDR2 SVGEGT.

The chain has TRBV12-3 or TRBV12-4 and TRBJ2-3; D gene unclear. CDR3 length equals 16 residues. The V gene lost 2 bases and the J gene lost 2 bases, with 14 bases spanning the gap. The CDR3 DNA is TGTGCCAGCAGTTTATGGGTGGGAAGGGTCACAGATACGCAGTATTTT. It is translated as CASSLWVGRVTDTQYF.

In this sample, this clonotype turned up many times. The rearrangement links TRBV5-1 to TRBJ2-1; 10 positions agree with TRBD2. The ends lost 0 bases at V and 4 bases at J; junction bases unmatched: 4. This CDR3 is built from 16 residues. Germline lookup yields CDR1 SGHRS and CDR2 YFSETQ. The CDR3, as DNA: TGCGCCAGCAGCTTGGTGGGTAGCGGGAGGTACAATGAGCAGTTCTTC. Amino acids: CASSLVGSGRYNEQFF.

In this sample, this clonotype turned up many times. The rearrangement uses TRBV20-1 and TRBJ2-1, with 8 bases matching TRBD1. In germline, CDR1 is DFQATT, CDR2 SNEGSKA (reference sequence). Trimming removed 6 bases from V and 10 bases from J; junction bases left unmatched: 5. This CDR3 is built from 11 residues. As DNA, the CDR3 is TGCAGTGCGCCGACAGGGGTCGAGCAGTTCTTC. It yields the protein CSAPTGVEQFF.

This clonotype has a count of ten or more. The rearrangement links TRBV6-2 or TRBV6-3 to TRBJ1-2, with no clear D. The V and J ends lost 6 bases and 7 bases respectively, with 15 bases between them. Germline V lookup: CDR1 MNHEY, CDR2 SVGEGT. The CDR3 spans 13 residues. CDR3 in DNA: TGTGCCAGCAGAAACACCCAAACCGGTGGCTACACCTTC. It encodes CASRNTQTGGYTF.

This clonotype has just a few counts. J is TRBJ2-2 and V is TRBV9; D is uncertain. Germline assignment: CDR1 SGDLS and CDR2 YYNGEE. This CDR3 has 16 residues. The V end lost 0 bases, the J end lost 0 bases, and 9 bases lay between the germline ends. The CDR3 region is CASSVGHRTNTGELFF. The CDR3 DNA reads as TGTGCCAGCAGCGTAGGACACAGAACGAACACCGGGGAGCTGTTTTTT.

With respect to this clonotype: A much larger clone sits a single nucleotide away, making a read error possible. This chain joins TRBV12-3 or TRBV12-4 and TRBJ1-1; D gene ambiguous. This CDR3 region has 15 residues. CDR3 DNA: TGTGCCAGCAGTCCCGGGATCACGGTGAACACTGAAACTTTCTTT. It is translated as CASSPGITVNTETFF.

CDR3 sequence: CASSFDGFNQPQHF. For the CDR3, the DNA is TGCGCCAGCAGCTTCGACGGATTCAATCAGCCCCAGCATTTT. The chain employs TRBV5-1 and TRBJ1-5; D unclear. CDR3 size: 14 residues. The V and J ends lost 2 bases and 3 bases respectively, with 9 bases between them. Germline V lookup: CDR1 SGHRS, CDR2 YFSETQ.

The rearrangement uses TRBV5-1 and TRBJ1-5; D is undetermined. CDR3 length: 15 residues. V was shortened by 0 bases and J by 5 bases, with 12 bases between the two germline ends. In germline, CDR1 is SGHRS, CDR2 YFSETQ. The CDR3 protein is CASSLEGSTYQPQHF. The DNA of the CDR3 is TGCGCCAGCAGCTTGGAAGGCAGTACCTATCAGCCCCAGCATTTT.

At least ten counts were recorded for this clonotype. This chain links TRBV4-2 with TRBJ2-7; 9 bases are a match to TRBD1. Germline CDR1 reads LGHNA; CDR2 reads YNFKEQ. Germline trimming cut 5 bases from V and 4 bases from J; bases unmatched to any gene: 9. CDR3 size: 15 residues. Written as DNA, the CDR3 is TGTGCCAGCAGCTCGGGACAGGGAAAAGGGTACGAGCAGTACTTC. It yields the protein CASSSGQGKGYEQYF.

The chain joins TRBV5-4 to TRBJ2-1, with 14 positions matching TRBD2. This CDR3 is built from 16 residues. V shed 4 bases and J 7 bases; nucleotides not matched to a gene: 7. CDR1 is SGHNT, CDR2 YYREEE, per germline (reference sequence). CDR3 DNA: TGTGCCAGCAGCCCACCGACTAGCGGGAGGGAAAATGAGCAGTTCTTC. As protein: CASSPPTSGRENEQFF.